The 16 T cell receptor beta chains listed next were all sequenced from one sample in a study of blood T cell repertoires in COVID-19 (dated by TCRdb to 2018 to 2021). The library was generated by the immunoSEQ multiplex PCR assay. Imported from immuneACCESS, the table was reduced by TCRdb to in-frame sequences with V and J called. These copies leave out some clones; in studies compared against another copy, an unresolved V gene accounts for under half, and the cause of the remainder is not known. The sample table holds 130,000 to 150,000 clones, of which about four fifths were seen once. The ten largest clones add up to roughly 8% of the sample. Source material: peripheral blood. The receptors were gathered from a human donor with acute or convalescent COVID-19. The donor label of this sample is uncertain.

J is TRBJ2-3 and V is TRBV7-6, with 9 bases that match TRBD1. Germline CDR1 reads SGHVS; CDR2 reads FNYEAQ. V lost 2 bases to trimming and J lost 1 base; unmatched junction nucleotides: 7. This CDR3 comprises 17 residues. The CDR3 DNA reads as TGTGCCAGCAGCTTACTCCTCGGACAGGGGCGCACAGATACGCAGTATTTT. It translates to CASSLLLGQGRTDTQYF. Full variable domain (remainder filled in from reference TRBV7-6 and TRBJ2-3): GAGVSQSPRYKVTKRGQDVALRCDPISGHVSLYWYRQALGQGPEFLTYFNYEAQQDKSGLPNDRFSAERPEGSISTLTIQRTEQRDSAMYRCASSLLLGQGRTDTQYFGPGTRLTVL.

V gene TRBV7-9 combines with J gene TRBJ1-3; TRBD1 matches 9 bases. Germline CDR1 SEHNR, CDR2 FQNEAQ (reference sequence). The CDR3 loop spans 15 amino acids. V was clipped by 5 bases and J by 4 bases; unmatched bases: 6. This CDR3 is CASSRGQGQGNTIYF. Here the CDR3 DNA reads TGTGCCAGCAGCCGTGGACAGGGGCAGGGAAACACCATATATTTT.

The chain employs TRBV2 and TRBJ1-5; 12 bases match TRBD1. The J segment lost 7 bases and the V segment lost 2 bases, leaving 6 bases of the junction unmatched. CDR1 is SNHLY and CDR2 is FYNNEI in the germline V gene. The CDR3 covers 16 residues. CDR3 sequence: CASSEWGTGGRQPQHF. CDR3 nucleotides: TGTGCCAGCAGTGAATGGGGGACAGGGGGCAGGCAGCCCCAGCATTTT.

The chain couples TRBV30 to TRBJ2-5; TRBD1 aligns across 7 bases. J gave up 1 base and V 2 bases, and 4 bases lay outside the gene matches. Germline values: CDR1 GTSNPN, CDR2 SVGIG (reference sequence). CDR3 length equals 14 residues. The CDR3: CAWSLGQFQETQYF. As DNA, the CDR3 is TGTGCCTGGAGTTTGGGACAGTTCCAAGAGACCCAGTACTTC.

The rearrangement links TRBV7-9 to TRBJ2-7; a weak D match, TRBD2 (5 bases). The CDR3 is 13 amino acids. V was clipped by 3 bases and J by 5 bases, with 11 bases between them. Germline CDR1 SEHNR, CDR2 FQNEAQ (reference sequence). As DNA, the CDR3 is TGTGCCAGCAGCTTGACTACTCCCAACGAGCAGTACTTC. Its translation is CASSLTTPNEQYF.

J is TRBJ1-1 and V is TRBV19; 9 nucleotides align to TRBD1. CDR1 and CDR2 from the germline V gene are LNHDA and SQIVND (reference sequence). The ends lost 5 bases at V and 5 bases at J; junction bases unmatched: 9. The CDR3 totals 15 residues. The CDR3 loop reads CASSRPGQGGTEAFF. For the CDR3, the DNA is TGTGCCAGTAGTCGGCCGGGACAGGGAGGAACTGAAGCTTTCTTT.

To note about this clone: Possible read error: a much larger clone is one base away. The CDR3 nucleotides read TGCAGCGTTAAAGACAACAGGTTTGGCTACACCTTC. It yields the protein CSVKDNRFGYTF. This sequence joins TRBV29-1 and TRBJ1-2; possibly TRBD1 for D (5 bases). CDR1 and CDR2 (germline): SQVTM, ANQGSEA. This CDR3 is built from 12 residues.

The chain has TRBV7-6 and TRBJ1-1, with a tentative D call TRBD1 (6 bases). CDR3 length: 16 residues. CDR1 and CDR2 (germline): SGHVS, FNYEAQ. V was trimmed by 5 bases and J by 1 base, leaving 17 bases between them. CDR3 sequence (DNA): TGTGCCAGCAGCCCTAGGATCCAGGGGACGAACACTGAAGCTTTCTTT. It specifies CASSPRIQGTNTEAFF.

This sequence joins TRBV13 and TRBJ2-7; TRBD1 aligns across 9 bases. Germline CDR1 is PRHDT and CDR2 is FYEKMQ (reference sequence). The CDR3 has 18 amino acids. The junction had 15 bases not matched to a gene; V was cut back by 4 bases and J by 2 bases. CDR3 nucleotides: TGTGCCAGCAGCTCCTCCCGGGACAGGGATCGGTTCCCCTACGAGCAGTACGTC. It specifies CASSSSRDRDRFPYEQYV.

This rearrangement joins TRBV30 to TRBJ2-5; D is possibly TRBD1 (5 bases). Germline CDR1 and CDR2: GTSNPN and SVGIG (reference sequence). The CDR3 covers 13 residues. The V and J ends lost 0 bases and 3 bases respectively, with 8 bases between them. The CDR3 region is CAWSVPREETQYF. DNA for the CDR3: TGTGCCTGGAGTGTACCCAGGGAAGAGACCCAGTACTTC.

A few counts support this clone. The chain uses TRBV6-1 and TRBJ1-6; D is unclear. The germline V gene encodes CDR1 MNHNS and CDR2 SASEGT. Trimming shortened V by 0 bases and J by 5 bases, and 14 bases separated the two germline ends. The CDR3 covers 17 residues. CDR3 loop: CASSEAGGRRNNSPLHF. In DNA, the CDR3 is TGTGCCAGCAGTGAAGCGGGAGGGAGGCGGAATAATTCACCCCTCCACTTT.

The V gene is TRBV10-3, the J gene TRBJ1-2; a weak D match, TRBD1 (5 bases). The CDR3 has 13 residues. Trimming cost V 10 bases and J 5 bases, with 17 bases left between them. Germline values: CDR1 ENHRY, CDR2 SYGVKD. Here the CDR3 reads CATRYGGEYGYTF. As DNA, the CDR3 is TGTGCCACCCGGTACGGGGGAGAGTATGGCTACACCTTC.

This chain connects TRBV30 to TRBJ2-2; 7 positions match TRBD1. The CDR3 has 14 amino acids. Germline V CDR1 and CDR2: GTSNPN, SVGIG (reference sequence). Losses at the gene ends were 2 bases for V and 5 bases for J; bases not matched to a gene: 5. The DNA of the CDR3 is TGTGCCTGGAGTCCCACAGGGGCGACCGGGGAGCTGTTTTTT. Protein: CAWSPTGATGELFF.

The chain has TRBV10-3 and TRBJ1-1; a possible D gene is TRBD1 (6 bases). The V gene's germline CDR1 is ENHRY and CDR2 SYGVKD. There are 12 residues in the CDR3. Trimming stripped 11 bases from V and 5 bases from J, with 15 bases between. In nucleotides, the CDR3 is TGTGCCGCCCGCGAGGGGGGGACTGAAGCTTTCTTT. It specifies CAAREGGTEAFF.

This clone was recorded once. V is TRBV3-1 (or the pseudogene TRBV3-2) and J is TRBJ1-3, with D hard to call. The germline gives CDR1 LGHDT, CDR2 YNNKEL (reference sequence). V was trimmed by 1 base and J by 13 bases, leaving 8 bases between them. The CDR3 covers 11 residues. The CDR3 DNA follows: TGTGCCAGCAGCCAAGGCGGAAGGATATATTTT. This encodes CASSQGGRIYF.

The V gene is TRBV5-1, the J gene TRBJ2-2; no clear D gene. V was pared by 6 bases and J by 0 bases, with 12 bases between. The CDR3 is 15 residues long. CDR1 and CDR2 from the germline V gene are SGHRS and YFSETQ. Written as DNA, the CDR3 is TGCGCCAGCATCTTTGGCAGTCCGAACACCGGGGAGCTGTTTTTT. Protein: CASIFGSPNTGELFF.